The entry that follows covers one T cell receptor beta chain sequence. Its antigen is currently unknown. Authors' data handling: A classifier for distant metastasis in papillary thyroid cancer was constructed using CDR3 differences observed across clinicopathological groups. Via MiXCR, TCRdb re-called the PCR reads. The V and J calls were not made by the authors but by TCRdb's processing. The sample has tens of thousands of clones; roughly a sixth are singletons. The sample is drawn from a study of metastatic and nonmetastatic thyroid tumors. Study overall: Both malignant and benign thyroid patients supplied peripheral blood and tumor or nodule tissue samples, across which the repertoires of these patients were then compared.

Notes on the study in general: Significantly higher TCR beta diversity was reportedly seen in malignant thyroid tumors than benign nodules, in blood and tumor.

Among the patients, none had received any treatment before thyroid surgery. Sequencing was done on a sample of blood. The receptor's source is a male donor with papillary thyroid cancer or a benign thyroid nodule (not recorded which). Some clones in this sample may be carry-over from other donors' samples.

The CDR3 region is CSACDRAGTEAFF. The DNA for the CDR3 is TGCAGTGCATGTGACAGGGCTGGGACTGAAGCTTTCTTT. V usage is TRBV20-1 and J usage is TRBJ1-1; 7 nucleotides match TRBD1. Germline CDR1 is DFQATT and CDR2 is SNEGSKA (reference sequence). Trimming cost V 6 bases and J 5 bases; bases outside gene matches: 9. The CDR3 runs 13 residues.